The text below deals with one T cell receptor beta chain. Its specificity is not known. This record belongs to a study of cytomegalovirus exposure and HLA in healthy donors. General study findings and limits: HLA alleles were associated with 16,951 TCR beta sequences in a later analysis at 0.05 false discovery rate. A later analysis found most CMV-associated TCR beta chains apparently HLA-restricted.

The CDR3 spans 16 residues. Germline lookup yields CDR1 LGHNT and CDR2 FRNRAP. Deletions cut 2 bases from V and 0 bases from J, with 13 bases between. Both 60 Vbeta primers and 13 Jbeta primers went into the PCR. Data came from immunoSEQ multiplex PCR; TCRdb stores just in-frame clones and leaves some out. The data contain 95,000 to 100,000 clones, less than 80% of them seen just once; the ten biggest clones take up about 4.3%. Sequenced input: PBMCs. V is TRBV12-5 and J is TRBJ1-1; possibly TRBD1 for D (5 bases). The sequence derives from a man aged 35 to 55 in good health and CMV-seronegative. CDR3 in DNA: TGTGCTAGTGGTTTGCGGCGGGGGTCCTTGAACACTGAAGCTTTCTTT. It is translated as CASGLRRGSLNTEAFF.